Shown below are 12 T cell receptor beta chains from a single sample sequenced in a study of shared clonotypes between healthy human individuals. The repertoire was sequenced with immunoSEQ multiplex PCR; TCRdb's copy has only in-frame clones and lacks some. Among 2 million to 2.5 million clones listed, roughly 90% were seen once. The sequenced sample consisted of naive CD4+ T cells from PBMCs. Subset defined: CD45RA+ positively selected. The receptors come from a man younger than 35 in good health. Some clones in this sample may be carry-over from other donors' samples.

A word on this clone: This same CDR3 is encoded by further DNA sequences in the sample. The genes are TRBV6-1 and TRBJ2-7, with D possibly matching TRBD1 (5 bases). CDR3 length equals 14 residues. Deletions cut 1 base from V and 0 bases from J, with 7 bases between. Germline loops: CDR1 MNHNS, CDR2 SASEGT. In DNA form, the CDR3 reads TGTGCCAGCAGTGAAGGACAGAGCTCCTACGAGCAGTACTTC. The encoded protein is CASSEGQSSYEQYF.

Details on this clone: Other DNA sequences from this sample encode an identical CDR3 as well. J is TRBJ2-1 and V is TRBV7-2, with 7 bases fitting TRBD2. Germline trimming cut 5 bases from V and 0 bases from J; bases unmatched to any gene: 4. Per the germline V gene, CDR1 is SGHTA and CDR2 is FQGNSA. This CDR3 region has 15 residues. Here the CDR3 DNA reads TGTGCCAGCAGCCGCGCGGGGGACTCCTACAATGAGCAGTTCTTC. This codes for CASSRAGDSYNEQFF.

The V call is TRBV15, the J call TRBJ2-7; no definite D call. Germline V gene lookup returns CDR1 LNHNV and CDR2 YYDKDF (reference sequence). The V end lost 0 bases, the J end lost 2 bases, and 5 bases lay between the germline ends. The CDR3 is made up of 13 amino acids. The CDR3 DNA reads as TGTGCCACCAGCAGAGATCCCCCCTACGAGCAGTACTTC. This codes for CATSRDPPYEQYF.

J is TRBJ1-2 and V is TRBV28, with no clear D. The CDR3 loop spans 13 amino acids. Trimming took 7 bases from V and 3 from J, leaving 12 bases between them. Germline V gene data show CDR1 as MDHEN and CDR2 as SYDVKM. CDR3 protein: CASTYPKDYGYTF. CDR3 nucleotide sequence: TGTGCCAGCACCTACCCCAAGGACTATGGCTACACCTTC.

This rearrangement joins TRBV29-1 to TRBJ2-1, with TRBD1 identical over 8 bases. There are 16 residues in the CDR3. Per the germline V gene, CDR1 is SQVTM and CDR2 is ANQGSEA. Losses at the gene ends were 3 bases for V and 6 bases for J; bases not matched to a gene: 13. The CDR3 here is CSVDSFRTGLRNEQFF. The CDR3 bases are TGCAGCGTTGATTCTTTTCGGACAGGGCTTCGCAATGAGCAGTTCTTC.

The chain carries TRBV9 and TRBJ1-5; D might be TRBD1 (6 bases). Trimming left V 0 bases short and J 3 bases short, with 10 bases between. This CDR3 is 15 amino acids long. Per the germline V gene, CDR1 is SGDLS and CDR2 is YYNGEE. Written as DNA, the CDR3 is TGTGCCAGCAGCGTAGCGGACAGCCCCAATCAGCCCCAGCATTTT. Its translation is CASSVADSPNQPQHF.

The rearrangement links TRBV5-1 to TRBJ2-5, with D unclear. This CDR3 has 15 amino acids. Germline assignment: CDR1 SGHRS and CDR2 YFSETQ. Trimming cost V 3 bases and J 4 bases, with 16 bases left between them. The CDR3 DNA is TGCGCCAGCAGCTCCAGCCCGACGGCCGGAGAGACCCAGTACTTC. Translating it yields CASSSSPTAGETQYF. Looking up the rest from reference TRBV5-1 and TRBJ2-5 gives the full variable domain: KAGVTQTPRYLIKTRGQQVTLSCSPISGHRSVSWYQQTPGQGLQFLFEYFSETQRNKGNFPGRFSGRQFSNSRSEMNVSTLELGDSALYLCASSSSPTAGETQYFGPGTRLLVL.

This chain joins TRBV6-6 and TRBJ1-2, with D possibly TRBD1 on 5 matching bases. With 5 bases removed from V and 8 bases from J, the gap between germline ends came to 15 bases. Germline CDR1 MNHNY, CDR2 SVGAGI (reference sequence). This CDR3 is 13 amino acids long. The CDR3 DNA reads TGTGCCAGCAGTCCAACAGGCGTCCAGGGCTACACCTTC. This sequence encodes CASSPTGVQGYTF.

This sequence joins TRBV5-4 and TRBJ2-1; D unresolved. Germline V gene lookup returns CDR1 SGHNT and CDR2 YYREEE (reference sequence). V was pared by 3 bases and J by 7 bases, with 5 bases between. The CDR3 has 11 amino acids. The CDR3 DNA follows: TGTGCCAGCAGCTGGTATAATGAGCAGTTCTTC. This gives the protein CASSWYNEQFF.

The chain joins TRBV25-1 to TRBJ2-7, with D uncertain. Germline V gene data show CDR1 as MGHDK and CDR2 as SYGVNS. This CDR3 is 11 amino acids long. V was pared by 6 bases and J by 7 bases, with 10 bases between. The CDR3 region has the DNA TGTGCCAGCAGCGGACCCGGGGAGCAGTACTTC. It is translated as CASSGPGEQYF.

Concerning this clone: Other nucleotide sequences from this sample produce the same CDR3. The V and J genes are TRBV28 and TRBJ2-7; TRBD2 agrees at 10 bases. Germline V gene sequence: CDR1 MDHEN, CDR2 SYDVKM. The CDR3 is made up of 16 amino acids. After removal of 1 base from V and 0 bases from J, the junction contained 3 bases not matched to a gene. CDR3 coding DNA: TGTGCCAGCAGTTTATTCGCTAGCGGGAGCTCCTACGAGCAGTACTTC. Translated, it gives CASSLFASGSSYEQYF.

For the CDR3, the DNA is TGTGCCAGCAGTGACCCCGTAATGTTCGGGCGAATGACTTATGGCTACACCTTC. Protein: CASSDPVMFGRMTYGYTF. The J gene is TRBJ1-2, the V gene TRBV6-1; no reliable D call. This CDR3 spans 18 amino acids. Germline lookup yields CDR1 MNHNS and CDR2 SASEGT. The ends were cut back, 3 bases at V and 5 bases at J, with 25 bases in the middle.